The clone carrying this TCR beta chain was detected only a few times. Antigen unknown. There are 17 residues in the CDR3. Germline V gene data show CDR1 as MGHRA and CDR2 as YSYEKL. V dropped 0 bases and J dropped 5; count of bases not matched to a gene: 5. The data are from a study of cytomegalovirus exposure and HLA in healthy donors. PCR primers comprised 60 Vbeta and 13 Jbeta primers. The protocol was immunoSEQ multiplex PCR, while the TCRdb copy is restricted to in-frame clones and leaves out a portion. This sample has under 300,000 clones, with under 80% found just once. The study's findings and limits: Sequencing depth roughly uniform across donors was assumed in presence/absence analyses. Most sequenced TCRs were rare (though some public TCRs occurred in many donors).

The clonotype was recovered from a female donor in good health and CMV-seronegative. The sequenced sample was PBMCs. The rearrangement joins TRBV4-1 to TRBJ1-6, with 9 nucleotides matching TRBD1. DNA for the CDR3: TGCGCCAGCAGCCAAGAAACAGGGGGCTGGAATAATTCACCCCTCCACTTT. This codes for CASSQETGGWNNSPLHF.